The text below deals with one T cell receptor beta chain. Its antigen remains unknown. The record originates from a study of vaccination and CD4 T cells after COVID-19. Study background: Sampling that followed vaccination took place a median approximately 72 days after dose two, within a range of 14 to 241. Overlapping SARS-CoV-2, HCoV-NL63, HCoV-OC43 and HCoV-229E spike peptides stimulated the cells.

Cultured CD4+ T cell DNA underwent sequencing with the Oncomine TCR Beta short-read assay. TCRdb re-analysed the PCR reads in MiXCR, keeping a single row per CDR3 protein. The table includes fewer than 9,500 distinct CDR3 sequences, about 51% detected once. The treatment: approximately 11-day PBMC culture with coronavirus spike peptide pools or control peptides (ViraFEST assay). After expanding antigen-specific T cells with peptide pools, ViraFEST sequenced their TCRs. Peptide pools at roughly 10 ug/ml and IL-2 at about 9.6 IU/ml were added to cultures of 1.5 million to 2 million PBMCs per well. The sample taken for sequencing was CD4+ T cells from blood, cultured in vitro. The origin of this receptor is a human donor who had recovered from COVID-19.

The CDR3 spells CASSFPSGNTIYF. The CDR3 nucleotides read TGTGCCAGCAGCTTCCCATCTGGAAACACCATATATTTT. The chain combines TRBV7-9 with TRBJ1-3, with D unresolved. Germline CDR1 reads SEHNR; CDR2 reads FQNEAQ (reference sequence). Trimming took 3 bases from V and 1 from J, leaving 4 bases between them. CDR3 size: 13 residues. Full variable domain (rest looked up from reference TRBV7-9 and TRBJ1-3): DTGVSQNPRHKITKRGQNVTFRCDPISEHNRLYWYRQTLGQGPEFLTYFQNEAQLEKSRLLSDRFSAERPKGSFSTLEIQRTEQGDSAMYLCASSFPSGNTIYFGEGSWLTVV.